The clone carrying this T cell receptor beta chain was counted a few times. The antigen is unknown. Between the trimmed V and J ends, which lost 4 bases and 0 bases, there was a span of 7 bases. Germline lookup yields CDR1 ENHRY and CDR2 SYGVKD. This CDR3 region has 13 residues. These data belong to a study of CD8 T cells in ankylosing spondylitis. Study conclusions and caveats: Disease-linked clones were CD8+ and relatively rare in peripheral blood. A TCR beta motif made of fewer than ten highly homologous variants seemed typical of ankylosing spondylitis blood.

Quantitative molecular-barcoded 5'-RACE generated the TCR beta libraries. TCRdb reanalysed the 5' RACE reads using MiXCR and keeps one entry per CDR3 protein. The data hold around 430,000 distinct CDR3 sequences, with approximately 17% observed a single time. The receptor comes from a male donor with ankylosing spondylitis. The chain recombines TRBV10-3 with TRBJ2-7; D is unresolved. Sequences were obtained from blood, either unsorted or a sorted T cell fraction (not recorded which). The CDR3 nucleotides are TGTGCCATCAGTGCCGGCACCTCCTACGAGCAGTACTTC. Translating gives CAISAGTSYEQYF.